The rows below give T cell receptor beta chains drawn from one sample of a study of CD8 T cells in Susac syndrome. Each CDR3 protein is one row after TCRdb ran MiXCR on the immunoSEQ multiplex PCR reads. The sample carries approximately 180,000 distinct CDR3 sequences, 93% recorded once. Input material: CD4+ T cells from PBMCs. The receptors derive from a human donor with multiple sclerosis. Both conserved end residues are part of each CDR3. Each record gives: V gene, D gene, clone size, J gene, CDR3 length, CDR3 DNA, CDR3 protein. D genes are given only for firm matches. Only some rows state a clone size, as once, few, many or a class for expanded clones.

v_gene: TRBV12-3/TRBV12-4
d_gene: TRBD1
abundance: few
j_gene: TRBJ1-2
len: 13
CDR3nt: TGTGCCAGCAGTCGGACAGGCCCTGGGGGCTACACCTTC
CDR3aa: CASSRTGPGGYTF

v_gene: TRBV30
d_gene: .
abundance: .
j_gene: TRBJ2-7
len: 13
CDR3nt: TGTGCCTGGAGTACGTTGGGAAACTACGAGCAGTACTTC
CDR3aa: CAWSTLGNYEQYF

v_gene: TRBV28
d_gene: .
abundance: .
j_gene: TRBJ2-2
len: 14
CDR3nt: TGTGCCAGCAGCGCCTCCGGGGGCACCGGGGAGCTGTTTTTT
CDR3aa: CASSASGGTGELFF

v_gene: TRBV19
d_gene: TRBD1
abundance: .
j_gene: TRBJ2-3
len: 15
CDR3nt: TGTGCCAGCACCTCCCGACAGGGCAACACAGATACGCAGTATTTT
CDR3aa: CASTSRQGNTDTQYF

v_gene: TRBV20-1
d_gene: TRBD1
abundance: .
j_gene: TRBJ1-2
len: 15
CDR3nt: TGCAGTGCTAGCCTCTTAGAGGGACAGGGGATTGGCTACACCTTC
CDR3aa: CSASLLEGQGIGYTF

v_gene: TRBV29-1
d_gene: TRBD2
abundance: .
j_gene: TRBJ2-7
len: 14
CDR3nt: TGCAGCGTTGTCGGAAGCGGGACTCTCTACGAGCAGTACTTC
CDR3aa: CSVVGSGTLYEQYF

v_gene: TRBV4-3
d_gene: TRBD1
abundance: .
j_gene: TRBJ1-1
len: 14
CDR3nt: TGCGCCAGCAGCCAAGGAGACAGGGGAACTGAAGCTTTCTTT
CDR3aa: CASSQGDRGTEAFF

v_gene: TRBV2
d_gene: .
abundance: few
j_gene: TRBJ2-1
len: 13
CDR3nt: TGTGCCAGCAGTGAATCGTCCTACAATGAGCAGTTCTTC
CDR3aa: CASSESSYNEQFF

v_gene: TRBV20-1
d_gene: TRBD1
abundance: .
j_gene: TRBJ1-1
len: 16
CDR3nt: TGCAGTGCTAGAGATCACGGGACAGGGGGCGGGGGTGAAGCTTTCTTT
CDR3aa: CSARDHGTGGGGEAFF

v_gene: TRBV24-1
d_gene: TRBD2
abundance: .
j_gene: TRBJ2-1
len: 18
CDR3nt: TGTGCCACCAGTGACCTACCAGGGACTAGCGGGAGCTACAATGAGCAGTTCTTC
CDR3aa: CATSDLPGTSGSYNEQFF

v_gene: TRBV3-1
d_gene: .
abundance: .
j_gene: TRBJ1-5
len: 12
CDR3nt: TGTGCCAGCAGCCAAGGTCGTCAGCCCCAGCATTTT
CDR3aa: CASSQGRQPQHF

v_gene: TRBV6-2/TRBV6-3
d_gene: .
abundance: .
j_gene: TRBJ2-7
len: 11
CDR3nt: TGTGCCAGCAGCGAGGGTGACGAGCAGTACTTC
CDR3aa: CASSEGDEQYF

v_gene: TRBV7-2
d_gene: .
abundance: .
j_gene: TRBJ2-5
len: 14
CDR3nt: TGTGCCAGCAGCCCAAGACTATCAGGGGAGACCCAGTACTTC
CDR3aa: CASSPRLSGETQYF